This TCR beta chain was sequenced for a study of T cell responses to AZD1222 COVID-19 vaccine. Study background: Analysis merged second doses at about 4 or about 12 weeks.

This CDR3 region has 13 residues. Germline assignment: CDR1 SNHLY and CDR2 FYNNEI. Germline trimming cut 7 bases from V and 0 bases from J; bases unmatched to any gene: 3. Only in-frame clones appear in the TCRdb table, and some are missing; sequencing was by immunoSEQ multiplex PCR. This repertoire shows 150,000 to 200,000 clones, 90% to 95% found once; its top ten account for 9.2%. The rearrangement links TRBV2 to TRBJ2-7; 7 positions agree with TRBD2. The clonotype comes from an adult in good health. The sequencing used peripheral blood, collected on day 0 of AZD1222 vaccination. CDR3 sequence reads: CASTGGSSYEQYF. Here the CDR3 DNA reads TGTGCCAGCACGGGAGGCAGCTCCTACGAGCAGTACTTC.